Shown below are 5 T cell receptor beta chains from a single sample sequenced in a study of blood T cell repertoires in COVID-19. Generated by immunoSEQ multiplex PCR, the TCRdb table keeps only in-frame clones and is missing some. This table has some 90,000 clones, roughly nine tenths appearing once. Input material: peripheral blood. The receptors shown here come from a man over 45 with acute or convalescent COVID-19.

The chain has TRBV3-1 (or the pseudogene TRBV3-2) and TRBJ1-5; 12 bases fit TRBD1. The CDR3 is made up of 15 amino acids. Germline values: CDR1 LGHDT, CDR2 YNNKEL (reference sequence). V lost 3 bases, J lost 5 bases, and 2 bases stayed unmatched. The CDR3 DNA sequence: TGTGCCAGCAGCCAGGGGACAGGGGGCTATCAGCCCCAGCATTTT. Amino acids: CASSQGTGGYQPQHF.

This chain joins TRBV9 and TRBJ1-1; D may be TRBD1 (6 bases). The V end lost 3 bases, the J end lost 3 bases, and 12 bases lay between the germline ends. The CDR3 length is 14 residues. From germline, CDR1 is SGDLS and CDR2 YYNGEE. The CDR3 nucleotides are TGTGCCAGCAGCGCAGGGGTTTCGTACACTGAAGCTTTCTTT. This translates into CASSAGVSYTEAFF.

The chain joins TRBV25-1 to TRBJ2-3, with TRBD2 identical over 14 bases. This CDR3 region has 16 residues. With 6 bases clipped from V and 3 bases from J, the junction kept 5 bases outside the gene matches. Germline V gene lookup returns CDR1 MGHDK and CDR2 SYGVNS. The CDR3 protein is CASSRRLAGGTDTQYF. In DNA form, the CDR3 reads TGTGCCAGCAGCCGGAGACTAGCGGGGGGGACAGATACGCAGTATTTT.

The genes are TRBV2 and TRBJ1-2; 7 bases match TRBD1. Losses at the gene ends were 5 bases for V and 6 bases for J; bases not matched to a gene: 6. This CDR3 comprises 13 residues. Germline V gives CDR1 SNHLY, CDR2 FYNNEI. CDR3 bases: TGTGCCAGCAGTTGGACAGGATCAGATGGCTACACCTTC. It encodes CASSWTGSDGYTF.

For the CDR3, the DNA is TGTGCCAGCAGCTTAGTAGGGGGTCAGGGGGCGACTGGAAACACCATATATTTT. It encodes CASSLVGGQGATGNTIYF. This chain links TRBV7-2 with TRBJ1-3; 8 positions agree with TRBD1. The CDR3 covers 18 residues. Germline loops: CDR1 SGHTA, CDR2 FQGNSA. V gave up 1 base and J gave up 2 bases; unmatched junction bases: 10.